One sample yielded the 10 T cell receptor beta chains listed below, sequenced in a study of cytomegalovirus exposure and HLA in healthy donors. Primers included in the PCR were 60 Vbeta and 13 Jbeta primers. Repertoires were generated with immunoSEQ multiplex PCR, while TCRdb's copy carries only in-frame clones and drops some. The data hold some 200,000 clones, with just under 70% observed a single time. The sequenced sample was PBMCs. The source of these receptors is a man in his forties or fifties in good health and CMV-seropositive.

The chain carries TRBV29-1 and TRBJ2-2; tentative D call: TRBD2 (5 bases). This CDR3 region has 13 residues. Trimming removed 4 bases from V and 5 bases from J, with 11 bases in between. CDR1 SQVTM and CDR2 ANQGSEA come from the germline V gene. The DNA for the CDR3 is TGCAGCGTTGGAGGACTGAGGACCGGGGAGCTGTTTTTT. Protein: CSVGGLRTGELFF.

This chain uses TRBV4-1 with TRBJ2-7; no clear D. V lost 0 bases, J lost 5 bases, and 14 bases lay in between. The CDR3 is made up of 15 amino acids. CDR1 and CDR2 from the germline V gene are MGHRA and YSYEKL. DNA of the CDR3: TGCGCCAGCAGCCAAGATCCTAGTCTGTGGGACGAGCAGTACTTC. It specifies CASSQDPSLWDEQYF.

The chain carries TRBV4-3 and TRBJ1-2; D is possibly TRBD1 (5 bases). Trimming removed 4 bases at V and 0 bases at J, with 12 bases between. This CDR3 is built from 15 residues. Germline CDR1 and CDR2: LGHNA and YSLEER. The chain's CDR3 is CASSPGGASNYGYTF. CDR3 sequence (DNA): TGCGCCAGCAGCCCGGGTGGGGCGTCTAACTATGGCTACACCTTC.

The rearrangement links TRBV7-9 to TRBJ2-5; 7 bases fit TRBD1. The J call is in doubt because the DNA end fits TRBJ2-7 better. This CDR3 region has 16 residues. Per germline, CDR1 SEHNR and CDR2 FQNEAQ (reference sequence). CDR3 DNA: TGTGCCAGCAGCTTTTCCCCTGGGGCAGGGGGCTACGAGCAGTACTTC. As protein: CASSFSPGAGGYEQYF.

The chain uses TRBV5-1 and TRBJ2-3; 8 bases are a match to TRBD2. This CDR3 comprises 17 residues. Germline trimming cut 0 bases from V and 6 bases from J; bases unmatched to any gene: 12. The V gene's germline CDR1 is SGHRS and CDR2 YFSETQ. CDR3 bases: TGCGCCAGCAGCTTGGTAACGGGGGGGCCGGGAGCGGATACGCAGTATTTT. Its translation: CASSLVTGGPGADTQYF.

The chain couples TRBV10-3 to TRBJ1-2; 12 bases match TRBD1. The CDR3 contains 16 residues. CDR1 and CDR2 from the germline V gene are ENHRY and SYGVKD. Trimming took 3 bases from V and 5 from J; bases not matched to a gene: 7. The CDR3 loop reads CAISDPGGQGAYGYTF. The DNA for the CDR3 is TGTGCCATCAGTGACCCTGGGGGACAGGGGGCTTATGGCTACACCTTC.

In nucleotides, the CDR3 is TGTGCCATCAGCCGGGACAGTCCCGAGCAGTACTTC. As protein: CAISRDSPEQYF. The chain links TRBV10-3 to TRBJ2-7, with TRBD1 matching 7 bases. CDR1 and CDR2 (germline): ENHRY, SYGVKD. J gave up 6 bases and V 6 bases, and 5 bases lay outside the gene matches. There are 12 residues in the CDR3.

There are a few counts of this clone. The chain links TRBV27 to TRBJ2-7, with a possible D match to TRBD2 (5 bases). V was shortened by 3 bases and J by 3 bases, with 9 bases between the two germline ends. The germline V gene has CDR1 MNHEY and CDR2 SMNVEV (reference sequence). The CDR3 sequence is 13 residues long. The CDR3 loop reads CASSFTRFYEQYF. CDR3 DNA: TGTGCCAGCAGTTTTACTAGGTTCTACGAGCAGTACTTC.

The genes are TRBV19 and TRBJ2-7, with 7 bases matching TRBD2. The junction had 6 bases not matched to a gene; V was cut back by 5 bases and J by 2 bases. Germline CDR1 is LNHDA and CDR2 is SQIVND (reference sequence). The CDR3 is made up of 14 amino acids. The CDR3 sequence: CASSPGGTAYEQYF. The CDR3 DNA is TGTGCCAGTAGTCCCGGGGGGACCGCCTACGAGCAGTACTTC.

The J gene is TRBJ1-5, the V gene TRBV6-1, with D hard to call. CDR1 MNHNS and CDR2 SASEGT come from the germline V gene. The CDR3 runs to 15 residues. Trimming took off 3 bases at V and 0 bases at J, with 9 bases between the two ends. This CDR3 reads CASSEGSYSNQPQHF. CDR3 nucleotide sequence: TGTGCCAGCAGTGAGGGCAGTTATAGCAATCAGCCCCAGCATTTT.